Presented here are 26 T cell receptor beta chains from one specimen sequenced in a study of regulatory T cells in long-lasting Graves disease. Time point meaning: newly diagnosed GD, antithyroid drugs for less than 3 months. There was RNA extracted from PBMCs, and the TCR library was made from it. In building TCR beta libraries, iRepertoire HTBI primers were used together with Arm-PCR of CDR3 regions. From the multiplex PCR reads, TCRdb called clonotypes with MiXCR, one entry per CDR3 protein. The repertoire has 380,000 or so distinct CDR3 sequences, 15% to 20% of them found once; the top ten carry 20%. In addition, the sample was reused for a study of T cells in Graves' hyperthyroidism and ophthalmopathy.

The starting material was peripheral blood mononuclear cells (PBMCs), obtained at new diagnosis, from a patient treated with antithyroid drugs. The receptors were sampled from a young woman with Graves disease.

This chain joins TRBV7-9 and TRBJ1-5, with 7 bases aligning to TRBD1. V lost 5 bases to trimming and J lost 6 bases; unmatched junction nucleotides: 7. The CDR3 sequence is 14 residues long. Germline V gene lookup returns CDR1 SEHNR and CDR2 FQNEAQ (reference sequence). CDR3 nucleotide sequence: TGTGCCAGCAGCCCAGACAGGGTGGGTCAGCCCCAGCATTTT. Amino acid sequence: CASSPDRVGQPQHF.

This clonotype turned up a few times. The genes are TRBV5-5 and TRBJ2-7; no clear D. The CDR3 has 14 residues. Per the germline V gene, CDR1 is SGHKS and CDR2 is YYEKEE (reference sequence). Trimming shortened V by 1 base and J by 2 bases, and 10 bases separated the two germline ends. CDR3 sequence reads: CASSLNSVTYEQYF. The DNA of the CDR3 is TGTGCCAGCAGCTTGAATTCCGTGACCTACGAGCAGTACTTC.

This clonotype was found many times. In DNA form, the CDR3 reads TGTGCCAGCTCGAGCAGGGGTACCGGGGAGCTGTTTTTT. Translated, it gives CASSSRGTGELFF. The chain joins TRBV18 to TRBJ2-2; maybe TRBD1 (6 bases). The CDR3 length is 13 residues. Trimming removed 6 bases at V and 5 bases at J, with 10 bases between. The V gene's germline CDR1 is KGHSH and CDR2 LQKENI.

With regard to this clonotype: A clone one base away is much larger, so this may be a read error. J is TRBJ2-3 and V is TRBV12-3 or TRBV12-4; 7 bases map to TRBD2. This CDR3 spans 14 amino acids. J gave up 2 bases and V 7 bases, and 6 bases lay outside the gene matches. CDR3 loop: CASNGGLFTDTQYF. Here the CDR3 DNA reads TGTGCCAGCAACGGGGGGTTATTCACAGATACGCAGTATTTT.

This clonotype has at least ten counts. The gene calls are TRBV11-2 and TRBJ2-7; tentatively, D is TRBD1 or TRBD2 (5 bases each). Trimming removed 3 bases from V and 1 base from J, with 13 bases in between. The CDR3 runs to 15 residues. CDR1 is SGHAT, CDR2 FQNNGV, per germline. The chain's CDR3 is CASSFGTPPSYEQYF. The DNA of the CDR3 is TGTGCCAGCAGCTTTGGGACGCCACCGTCCTACGAGCAGTACTTC.

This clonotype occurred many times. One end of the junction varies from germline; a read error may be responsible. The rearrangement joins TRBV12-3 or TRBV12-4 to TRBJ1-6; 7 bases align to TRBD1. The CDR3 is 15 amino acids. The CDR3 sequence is CASSLGQGLNSPLHF. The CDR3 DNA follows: TGTGCCAGCAGTTTAGGACAGGGCCTCAATTCGCCCCTCCACTTT.

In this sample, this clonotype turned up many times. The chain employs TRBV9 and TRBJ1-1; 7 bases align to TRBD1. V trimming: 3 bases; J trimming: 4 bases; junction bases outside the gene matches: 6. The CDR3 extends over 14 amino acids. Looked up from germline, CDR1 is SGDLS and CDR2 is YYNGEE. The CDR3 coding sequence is TGTGCCAGCAGCGAAAGAGGGGGCACCACTGAAGCTTTCTTT. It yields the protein CASSERGGTTEAFF.

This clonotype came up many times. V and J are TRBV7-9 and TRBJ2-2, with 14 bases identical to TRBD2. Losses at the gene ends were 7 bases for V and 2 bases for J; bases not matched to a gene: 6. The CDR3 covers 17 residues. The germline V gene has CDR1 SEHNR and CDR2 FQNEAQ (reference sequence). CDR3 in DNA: TGTGCCAGCAAAGCAGGGACTAGCGGGGGAAACACCGGGGAGCTGTTTTTT. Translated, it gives CASKAGTSGGNTGELFF.

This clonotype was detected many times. The CDR3 loop reads CASSGLAGAGTQYF. CDR3 in DNA: TGTGCCAGTTCGGGACTAGCGGGAGCGGGGACCCAGTACTTC. The chain has TRBV27 and TRBJ2-1; the match to TRBD2 covers 14 bases. Judging by the DNA end, TRBJ2-5 fits better; the J call may be wrong. The CDR3 has 14 residues. In germline, CDR1 is MNHEY, CDR2 SMNVEV (reference sequence).

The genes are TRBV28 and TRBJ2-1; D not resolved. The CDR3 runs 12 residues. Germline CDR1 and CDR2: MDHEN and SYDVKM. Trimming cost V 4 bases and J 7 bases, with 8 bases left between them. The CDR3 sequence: CASSSNENEQFF. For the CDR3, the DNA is TGTGCCAGCAGTTCGAATGAAAATGAGCAGTTCTTC.

The CDR3 DNA sequence: TGTGCCAGCAGTGCGACACCAAATGGCTATGGCTACACCTTC. Protein: CASSATPNGYGYTF. The chain employs TRBV6-4 and TRBJ1-2; D unresolved. V was trimmed by 4 bases and J by 4 bases, leaving 13 bases between them. The V gene's germline CDR1 is MRHNA and CDR2 SNTAGT. The CDR3 covers 14 residues.

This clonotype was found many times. In nucleotides, the CDR3 is TGTGCCACCAGCCCTACAGGGGGCGCGCCCGGGGCCAACGTCCTGACTTTC. Translation gives CATSPTGGAPGANVLTF. This rearrangement joins TRBV24-1 to TRBJ2-6; 9 bases are shared with TRBD1. With V trimmed by 7 bases and J by 4 bases, 10 bases remained unmatched. Germline V lookup: CDR1 KGHDR, CDR2 SFDVKD. This CDR3 region has 17 residues.

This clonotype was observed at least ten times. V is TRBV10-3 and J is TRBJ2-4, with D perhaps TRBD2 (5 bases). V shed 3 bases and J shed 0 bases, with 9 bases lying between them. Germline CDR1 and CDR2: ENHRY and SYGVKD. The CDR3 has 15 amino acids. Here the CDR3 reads CAISESAGAKNIQYF. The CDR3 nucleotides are TGTGCCATCAGTGAATCGGCGGGAGCCAAAAACATTCAGTACTTC.

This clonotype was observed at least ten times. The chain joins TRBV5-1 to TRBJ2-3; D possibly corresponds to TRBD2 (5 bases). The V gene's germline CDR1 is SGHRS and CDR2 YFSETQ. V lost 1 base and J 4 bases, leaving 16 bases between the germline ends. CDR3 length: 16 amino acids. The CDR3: CASSLSASFLSDTQYF. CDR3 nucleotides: TGCGCCAGCAGCTTGTCGGCTAGCTTCCTGTCAGATACGCAGTATTTT.

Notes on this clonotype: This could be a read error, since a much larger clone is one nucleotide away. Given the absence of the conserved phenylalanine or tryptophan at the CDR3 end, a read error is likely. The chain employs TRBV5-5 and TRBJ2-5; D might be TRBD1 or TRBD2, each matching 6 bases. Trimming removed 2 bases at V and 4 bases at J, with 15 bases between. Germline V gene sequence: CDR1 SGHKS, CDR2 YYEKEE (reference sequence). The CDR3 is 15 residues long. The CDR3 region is CASSFGGTTGETQYL. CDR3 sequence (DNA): TGTGCCAGCAGCTTTGGAGGGACAACGGGAGAGACCCAGTACCTC.

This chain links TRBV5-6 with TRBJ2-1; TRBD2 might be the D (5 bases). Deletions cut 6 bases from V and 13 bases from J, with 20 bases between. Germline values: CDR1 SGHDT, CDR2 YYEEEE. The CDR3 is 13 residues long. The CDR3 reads CASTIGSGFKQFF. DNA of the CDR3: TGTGCCAGCACCATTGGGAGTGGTTTCAAACAGTTCTTC.

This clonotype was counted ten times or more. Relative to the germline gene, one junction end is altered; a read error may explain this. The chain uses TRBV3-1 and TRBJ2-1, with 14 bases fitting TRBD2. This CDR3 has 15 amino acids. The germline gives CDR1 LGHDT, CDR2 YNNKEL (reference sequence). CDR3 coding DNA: TGTGTCAGCAGCCAAGACGGACTAGCGGGGGGTGAGCAGTTCTTC. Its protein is CVSSQDGLAGGEQFF.

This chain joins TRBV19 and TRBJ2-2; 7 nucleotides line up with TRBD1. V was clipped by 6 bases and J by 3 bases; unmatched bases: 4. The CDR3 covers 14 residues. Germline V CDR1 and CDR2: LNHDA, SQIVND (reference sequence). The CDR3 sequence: CASRQGTHTGELFF. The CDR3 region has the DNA TGTGCCAGTAGACAGGGGACACACACCGGGGAGCTGTTTTTT.

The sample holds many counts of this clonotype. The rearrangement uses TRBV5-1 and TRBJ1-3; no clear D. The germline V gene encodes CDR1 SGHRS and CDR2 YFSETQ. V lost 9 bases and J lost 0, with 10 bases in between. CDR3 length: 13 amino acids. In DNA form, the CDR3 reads TGCGCCAACCATACAAGCTCTGGAAACACCATATATTTT. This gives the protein CANHTSSGNTIYF.

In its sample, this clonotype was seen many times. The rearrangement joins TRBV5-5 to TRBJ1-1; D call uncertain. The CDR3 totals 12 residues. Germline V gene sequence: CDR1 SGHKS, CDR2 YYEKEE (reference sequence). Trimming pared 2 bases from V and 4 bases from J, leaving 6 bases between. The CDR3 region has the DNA TGTGCCAGCAGCTTCGAGGTCACTGAAGCTTTCTTT. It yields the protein CASSFEVTEAFF.

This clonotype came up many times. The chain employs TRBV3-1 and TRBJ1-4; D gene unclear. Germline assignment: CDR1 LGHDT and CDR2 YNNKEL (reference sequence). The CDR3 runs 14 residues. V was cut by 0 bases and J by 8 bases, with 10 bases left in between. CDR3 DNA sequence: TGTGCCAGCAGCCAAGATAGAGGAGTAGAAAAACTGTTTTTT. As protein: CASSQDRGVEKLFF.

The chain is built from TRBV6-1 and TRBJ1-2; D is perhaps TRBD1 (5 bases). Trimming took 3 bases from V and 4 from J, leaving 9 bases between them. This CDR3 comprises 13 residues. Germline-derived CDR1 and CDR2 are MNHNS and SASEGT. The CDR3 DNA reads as TGTGCCAGCAGTGACAGGGTGGGCTATGGCTACACCTTC. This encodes CASSDRVGYGYTF.

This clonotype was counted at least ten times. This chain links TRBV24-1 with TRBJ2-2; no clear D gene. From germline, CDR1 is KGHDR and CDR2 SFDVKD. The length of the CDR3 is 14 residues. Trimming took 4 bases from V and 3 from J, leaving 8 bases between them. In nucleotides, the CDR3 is TGTGCCACCAGTGAGACGACTTACACCGGGGAGCTGTTTTTT. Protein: CATSETTYTGELFF.

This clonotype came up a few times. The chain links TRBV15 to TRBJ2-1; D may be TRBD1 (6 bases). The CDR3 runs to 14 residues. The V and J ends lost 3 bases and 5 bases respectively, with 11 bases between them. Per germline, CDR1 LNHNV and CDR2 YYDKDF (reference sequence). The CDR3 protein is CATSSRTGNNEQFF. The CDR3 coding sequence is TGTGCCACCAGCAGTCGCACAGGGAACAATGAGCAGTTCTTC.

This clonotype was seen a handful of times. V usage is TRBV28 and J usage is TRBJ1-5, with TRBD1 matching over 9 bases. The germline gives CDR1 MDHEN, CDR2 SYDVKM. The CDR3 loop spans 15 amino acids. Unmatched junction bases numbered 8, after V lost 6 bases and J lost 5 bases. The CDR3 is CASSAGQGNHQPQHF. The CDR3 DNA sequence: TGTGCCAGCAGCGCAGGACAGGGGAATCATCAGCCCCAGCATTTT.

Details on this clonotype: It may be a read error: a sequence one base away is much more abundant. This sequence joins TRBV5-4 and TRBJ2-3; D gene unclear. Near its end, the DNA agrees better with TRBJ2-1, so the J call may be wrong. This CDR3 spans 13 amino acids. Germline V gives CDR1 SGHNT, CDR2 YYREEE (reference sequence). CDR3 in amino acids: CASSPPPNNGQFF. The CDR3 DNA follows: TGTGCCAGCAGCCCCCCCCCTAACAATGGGCAGTTCTTC.